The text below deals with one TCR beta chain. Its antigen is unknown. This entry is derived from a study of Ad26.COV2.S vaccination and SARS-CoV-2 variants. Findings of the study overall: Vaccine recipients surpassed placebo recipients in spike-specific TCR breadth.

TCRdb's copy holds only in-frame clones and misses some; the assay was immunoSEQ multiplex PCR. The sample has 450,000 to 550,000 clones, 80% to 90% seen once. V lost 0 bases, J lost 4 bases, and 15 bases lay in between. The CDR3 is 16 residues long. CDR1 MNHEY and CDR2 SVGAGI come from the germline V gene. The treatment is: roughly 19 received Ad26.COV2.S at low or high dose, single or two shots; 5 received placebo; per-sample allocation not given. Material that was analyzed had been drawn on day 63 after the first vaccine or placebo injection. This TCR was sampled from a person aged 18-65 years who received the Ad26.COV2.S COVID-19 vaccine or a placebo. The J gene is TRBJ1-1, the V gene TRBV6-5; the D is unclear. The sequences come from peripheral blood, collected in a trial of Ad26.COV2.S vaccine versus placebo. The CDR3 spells CASSYSSLPAITEAFF. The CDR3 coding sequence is TGTGCCAGCAGTTACTCCAGCCTCCCGGCGATCACTGAAGCTTTCTTT.